These 18 T cell receptor beta chains were all obtained from the same sample, sequenced in a study of blood T cell repertoires in COVID-19. Here immunoSEQ multiplex PCR was the method, and the copy in TCRdb shows in-frame clones only, minus some. The sample carries roughly 81,000 clones, around four fifths recorded once. The specimen sequenced was peripheral blood. The receptors were gathered from a man older than 75 with active or convalescent COVID-19.

This clone appeared a few times. The sample contains more than one DNA sequence encoding this CDR3. J is TRBJ1-2 and V is TRBV5-1, with 8 positions matching TRBD1. The CDR3 runs to 13 residues. With 2 bases clipped from V and 3 bases from J, the junction kept 0 bases outside the gene matches. The V gene's germline CDR1 is SGHRS and CDR2 YFSETQ. CDR3 protein: CASSLQGDYGYTF. In DNA form, the CDR3 reads TGCGCCAGCAGCTTACAGGGGGACTATGGCTACACCTTC.

The chain links TRBV9 to TRBJ2-2, with D perhaps TRBD2 (5 bases). The V and J ends lost 4 bases and 6 bases respectively, with 10 bases between them. The CDR3 is 13 residues long. Looked up from germline, CDR1 is SGDLS and CDR2 is YYNGEE. In DNA, the CDR3 is TGTGCCAGCAGCCTCCGGGGTCCCGGGGAGCTGTTTTTT. Its translation: CASSLRGPGELFF.

A remark on this clone: Other nucleotide sequences from this sample produce the same CDR3. J is TRBJ2-7 and V is TRBV12-3 or TRBV12-4, with unresolved D. V was cut by 3 bases and J by 2 bases, with 5 bases left in between. The CDR3 length is 12 residues. CDR3 DNA sequence: TGTGCCAGCAGTTTTGGCCCCTACGAGCAGTACTTC. It specifies CASSFGPYEQYF.

The table lists this clone with a count of one. This rearrangement joins TRBV24-1 to TRBJ2-7, with 14 bases that match TRBD2. The CDR3 spans 15 residues. Germline loops: CDR1 KGHDR, CDR2 SFDVKD. Germline trimming cut 8 bases from V and 3 bases from J; bases unmatched to any gene: 5. The CDR3 sequence: CATNRLAGGNYEQYF. CDR3 coding DNA: TGTGCCACCAACAGACTAGCGGGAGGGAACTACGAGCAGTACTTC.

The chain has TRBV29-1 and TRBJ2-3; a weak D match, TRBD2 (6 bases). This CDR3 has 14 residues. Trimming pared 3 bases from V and 4 bases from J, leaving 14 bases between. Germline V CDR1 and CDR2: SQVTM, ANQGSEA. DNA of the CDR3: TGCAGCGTTGATGCCTCCGGGACTTCAGATACGCAGTATTTT. Its protein product is CSVDASGTSDTQYF.

This rearrangement joins TRBV5-1 to TRBJ2-5, with 10 positions matching TRBD2. This CDR3 has 15 amino acids. Germline V CDR1 and CDR2: SGHRS, YFSETQ. J lost 5 bases, V lost 4 bases, and 8 bases had no gene match. This chain's CDR3 is CASSTLAGVGETQYF. In DNA form, the CDR3 reads TGCGCCAGCAGCACCCTAGCGGGGGTCGGGGAGACCCAGTACTTC.

Here the CDR3 DNA reads TGTGCCACCAGCATGACAGGGGGCAGCGCAGATACGCAGTATTTT. Translating gives CATSMTGGSADTQYF. The chain recombines TRBV15 with TRBJ2-3, with 10 bases aligning to TRBD1. J lost 4 bases, V lost 4 bases, and 5 bases had no gene match. The CDR3 contains 15 residues. Germline CDR1 is LNHNV and CDR2 is YYDKDF (reference sequence). The full variable domain, in which reference TRBV15 and TRBJ2-3 provide the parts outside the CDR3, is DAMVIQNPRYQVTQFGKPVTLSCSQTLNHNVMYWYQQKSSQAPKLLFHYYDKDFNNEADTPDNFQSRRPNTSFCFLDIRSPGLGDTAMYLCATSMTGGSADTQYFGPGTRLTVL.

V gene TRBV21-1 combines with J gene TRBJ2-5; TRBD2, the table's D call, lacks a check against the DNA. TRBV21-1 is a documented pseudogene. The CDR3 spans 13 residues. The CDR3 DNA reads TGTGCCAGCAGCAAAGATGGGGGGGGGACCCAGTACTTC. This gives the protein CASSKDGGGTQYF.

This clone was seen only once. The gene calls are TRBV7-2 and TRBJ2-1; 8 bases map to TRBD1. The CDR3 is 14 amino acids. In germline, CDR1 is SGHTA, CDR2 FQGNSA. After removal of 2 bases from V and 8 bases from J, the junction contained 5 bases not matched to a gene. In nucleotides, the CDR3 is TGTGCCAGCAGCTTACGGACAGGGATCGATGAGCAGTTCTTC. Its protein is CASSLRTGIDEQFF.

This chain links TRBV18 with TRBJ1-5; 10 bases line up with TRBD1. Germline lookup yields CDR1 KGHSH and CDR2 LQKENI. CDR3 length equals 16 residues. V lost 5 bases and J lost 1; bases outside the gene matches: 5. CDR3 in DNA: TGTGCCAGCTCAGAGACAGGGGGCGCGAGCAATCAGCCCCAGCATTTT. Its protein product is CASSETGGASNQPQHF.

The V gene is TRBV28, the J gene TRBJ1-1; D may be TRBD1 (5 bases). The V gene's germline CDR1 is MDHEN and CDR2 SYDVKM. The V gene lost 8 bases and the J gene lost 2 bases, with 15 bases spanning the gap. The length of the CDR3 is 14 residues. CDR3 amino acids: CASSNLRENTEAFF. The CDR3 DNA follows: TGTGCCAGCTCTAACCTCAGGGAAAACACTGAAGCTTTCTTT.

The chain joins TRBV18 to TRBJ1-2; maybe TRBD1 (5 bases). The germline V gene encodes CDR1 KGHSH and CDR2 LQKENI. The CDR3 has 15 amino acids. With 2 bases removed from V and 3 bases from J, the gap between germline ends came to 13 bases. The CDR3 spells CASSPGLGGDYGYTF. CDR3 DNA sequence: TGTGCCAGCTCACCAGGCCTCGGAGGGGACTATGGCTACACCTTC.

This chain uses TRBV5-4 with TRBJ1-2; 8 positions agree with TRBD1. Germline CDR1 and CDR2: SGHNT and YYREEE (reference sequence). This CDR3 comprises 13 residues. The V segment lost 4 bases and the J segment 5 bases; nucleotides outside the gene matches: 4. The CDR3 DNA reads as TGTGCCAGCAGCCCGGACAGGGATTATGGCTACACCTTC. It is translated as CASSPDRDYGYTF.

This chain uses TRBV20-1 with TRBJ2-7; D is possibly TRBD2 (7 bases). The CDR3 has 11 residues. The V end lost 6 bases, the J end lost 5 bases, and 11 bases lay between the germline ends. CDR1 DFQATT and CDR2 SNEGSKA come from the germline V gene (reference sequence). CDR3 sequence reads: CSAPGGHEQYF. In DNA form, the CDR3 reads TGCAGTGCCCCGGGGGGCCACGAGCAGTACTTC.

The chain is built from TRBV5-1 and TRBJ2-2; 12 bases fit TRBD1. The length of the CDR3 is 18 residues. J was trimmed by 6 bases and V by 2 bases; bases with no gene match: 11. Germline V CDR1 and CDR2: SGHRS, YFSETQ. Here the CDR3 reads CASSFLGTGGYGSGELFF. The CDR3 coding sequence is TGCGCCAGCAGCTTCCTTGGGACAGGGGGCTACGGGTCCGGGGAGCTGTTTTTT.

This CDR3 reads CAWSVRAGLDQPQHF. Here the CDR3 DNA reads TGTGCCTGGAGTGTACGGGCAGGGTTAGATCAGCCCCAGCATTTT. The genes are TRBV30 and TRBJ1-5; tentative D call: TRBD1 (5 bases). The germline V gene encodes CDR1 GTSNPN and CDR2 SVGIG (reference sequence). CDR3 size: 15 residues. Trimming took off 0 bases at V and 5 bases at J, with 14 bases between the two ends.

V is TRBV5-1 and J is TRBJ1-1; 9 nucleotides line up with TRBD1. The germline V gene has CDR1 SGHRS and CDR2 YFSETQ. The CDR3 loop spans 15 amino acids. The V and J ends lost 6 bases and 4 bases, in that order; junction bases with no gene match: 10. The CDR3 reads CASNLWDRVGTEAFF. CDR3 sequence (DNA): TGCGCCAGCAACCTCTGGGACAGGGTTGGCACTGAAGCTTTCTTT.

Written as DNA, the CDR3 is TGTGCCAGCAGCTTGTGGCAGGGGGCCCTGAAGACCCAGTACTTC. Translation: CASSLWQGALKTQYF. This chain joins TRBV5-6 and TRBJ2-5; 8 bases agree with TRBD1. The V segment lost 1 base and the J segment 6 bases; nucleotides outside the gene matches: 8. This CDR3 is 15 amino acids long. Germline CDR1 and CDR2: SGHDT and YYEEEE.